This T cell receptor beta chain was identified in a study of CD8 T cells in Susac syndrome. General study findings and limits: That the number of individuals in its TCR sequencing and HLA analysis was relatively small was acknowledged by the study.

CD8+ and CD4+ blood T cells underwent TCR beta sequencing. Multiple sclerosis controls were treatment-naive patients with stable or active relapsing-remitting disease. RNA, at about 0.45 to 1 ug, was reverse transcribed with random hexamers. An immunoSEQ multiplex PCR generated amplified TCR beta CDR3 products spanning 54 Vbeta and 13 Jbeta. TCRdb reprocessed the immunoSEQ multiplex PCR reads via MiXCR and lists one record per CDR3 protein. The sample includes about 280,000 distinct CDR3 sequences, 80% to 90% of them seen just once. V shed 1 base and J shed 4 bases, with 15 bases lying between them. Germline CDR1 reads SGHRS; CDR2 reads YFSETQ. The CDR3 loop spans 15 amino acids. A note on this clonotype: As yet, its antigen is unknown.

This receptor was identified in a human donor with multiple sclerosis. V is TRBV5-1 and J is TRBJ2-7, with a weak D call TRBD1 (6 bases). The source material was CD8+ T cells from PBMCs. Written as DNA, the CDR3 is TGCGCCAGCAGCTTGTCTTGGGGGCAGGCTTACGAGCAGTACTTC. Encoded protein: CASSLSWGQAYEQYF.